This record looks at one T cell receptor beta chain sequence and its context. Its specificity is unknown. This sample is drawn from a study of shared clonotypes between healthy human individuals. Study findings and constraints: Generally, naive subsets came out with larger estimated richness than memory subsets.

Trimming removed 0 bases from V and 6 bases from J, with 8 bases in between. The CDR3 totals 13 residues. Germline V gene data show CDR1 as SEHNR and CDR2 as FQNEAQ (reference sequence). Profiling relied on immunoSEQ multiplex PCR, and the TCRdb table lists in-frame clones only, not all of them. The sample has some 2,400,000 clones; approximately 96% are singletons. Sequenced input: naive CD4+ T cells sorted from blood. Subset noted: CD45RA+ positively selected. The clonotype was recovered from a man aged 18 to 29 in good health. This chain links TRBV7-9 with TRBJ1-1, with a tentative D call TRBD1 (5 bases). CDR3 bases: TGTGCCAGCAGCTTAGCGCCACAGGCTGAAGCTTTCTTT. This sequence encodes CASSLAPQAEAFF.